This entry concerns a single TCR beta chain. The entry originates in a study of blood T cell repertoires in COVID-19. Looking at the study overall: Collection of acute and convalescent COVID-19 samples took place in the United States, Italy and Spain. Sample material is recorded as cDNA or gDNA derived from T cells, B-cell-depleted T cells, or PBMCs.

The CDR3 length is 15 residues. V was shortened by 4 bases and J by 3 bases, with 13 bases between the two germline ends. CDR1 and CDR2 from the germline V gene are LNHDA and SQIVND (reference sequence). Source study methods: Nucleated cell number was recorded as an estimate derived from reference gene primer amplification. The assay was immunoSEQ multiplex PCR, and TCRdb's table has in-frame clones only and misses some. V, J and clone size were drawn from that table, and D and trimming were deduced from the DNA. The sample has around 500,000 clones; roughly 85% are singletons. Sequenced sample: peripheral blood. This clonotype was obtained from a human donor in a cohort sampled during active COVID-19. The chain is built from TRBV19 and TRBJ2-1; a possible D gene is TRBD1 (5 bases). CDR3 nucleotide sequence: TGTGCCAGTAGTAAAGGGGTTTTTATCTACAATGAGCAGTTCTTC. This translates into CASSKGVFIYNEQFF. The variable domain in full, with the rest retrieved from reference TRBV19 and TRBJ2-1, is DGGITQSPKYLFRKEGQNVTLSCEQNLNHDAMYWYRQDPGQGLRLIYYSQIVNDFQKGDIAEGYSVSREKKESFPLTVTSAQKNPTAFYLCASSKGVFIYNEQFFGPGTRLTVL.